The T cell receptor (beta chain) described here comes from a study of spatial heterogeneity in lung cancer. Points from the study as a whole: Expanded intratumoral alpha and beta TCR counts tracked tumor mutation counts.

The time point here: sample taken at primary tumor resection. TCRdb fed the 5' RACE reads into MiXCR, producing one record per CDR3 protein. The data show around 3,900 distinct CDR3 sequences, around 26% seen once. The V gene's germline CDR1 is SGHRS and CDR2 YFSETQ. With 0 bases clipped from V and 1 base from J, the junction kept 1 base outside the gene matches. The CDR3 has 16 amino acids. This clonotype is categorized as medium-sized. Its matching antigen is unknown. This beta chain is an off-target read within a library intended for alpha chains, so its frequency means little. The sequenced sample was lung tumor tissue, obtained at surgery. The sequence came from a male donor with early-stage non-small cell lung cancer. V usage is TRBV5-1 and J usage is TRBJ2-2; the match to TRBD2 covers 9 bases. CDR3 amino acids: CASSLGLAVNTGELFF. The CDR3 region has the DNA TGCGCCAGCAGCTTGGGACTAGCGGTGAACACCGGGGAGCTGTTTTTT.